This TCR beta chain was obtained from a study of Graves' ophthalmopathy and Graves' hyperthyroidism. Germline V gene lookup returns CDR1 DFQATT and CDR2 SNEGSKA (reference sequence). After removal of 5 bases from V and 5 bases from J, the junction contained 12 bases not matched to a gene. This CDR3 has 15 residues. Overall study results and limits: Discriminating ophthalmopathy from stable hyperthyroidism, a 13-signature model attained a sensitivity of approximately 85% and a specificity of almost 83%. Blood was where most expanded thyroid clonotypes above 0.001 frequency also turned up.

CDR3 regions of TCR beta were amplified from RNA transcripts. First-round RT-PCR used HTBI primers; second-round multiplex PCR followed. From the multiplex PCR reads, TCRdb called clonotypes with MiXCR, one entry per CDR3 protein. Of 900,000 to 1,200,000 distinct CDR3 sequences in the sample, 35% to 40% are singletons; the top ten hold 8.5% to 14%. This clonotype appeared many times. Its cognate antigen is unknown. The authors enrolled newly diagnosed hyperthyroidism patients aged 18 to 65 with under 2 months' duration. Physicians reached a diagnosis by relying on clinical symptoms, serum thyroxine, TRAb, thyroid ultrasound and orbital computed tomography.

The receptor comes from an adult man with Graves' hyperthyroidism. The chain links TRBV20-1 to TRBJ2-7; 10 bases agree with TRBD1. The source material was peripheral blood or thyroid tissue (not recorded which). The chain's CDR3 is CSAGNWDRGGHEQYF. DNA of the CDR3: TGCAGTGCTGGGAACTGGGACAGGGGAGGCCACGAGCAGTACTTC.